This T cell receptor beta chain was captured by sequencing in a study of CD8+CD57+ T cells in acquired aplastic anemia. Study information: Mean yield of DNA from sorted CD4+ and CD8+ cells was 2.5 to 4 ug.

The CDR3 has 16 residues. The germline V gene encodes CDR1 MGHDK and CDR2 SYGVNS. V was cut by 5 bases and J by 2 bases, with 18 bases left in between. Study-wide points: Patients had around 28 CD8+ CDR3 sequences in common with controls (the shared set).

Those patients picked for sequencing had displayed CD8+CD57+ cell expansion on flow cytometry. In regard to this clonotype: Its antigen is not identified.

According to the study, genomic DNA was the template for TCR beta VDJ and CDR3 profiling. One entry per CDR3 protein, called by TCRdb with MiXCR from the reads. The sample has around 500,000 distinct CDR3 sequences, around a third seen once. V is TRBV25-1 and J is TRBJ2-5; D not resolved. The sequenced sample consisted of sorted CD4+, CD8+, or CD8+CD57+ T cells (not recorded which) from PBMCs. This receptor was obtained from a human donor with aplastic anemia. The CDR3 DNA is TGTGCCAGCAGTTTCCCCCGGTTACGGGTTCAAGAGACCCAGTACTTC. It codes for CASSFPRLRVQETQYF.